This T cell receptor (beta chain) was profiled in a study of control samples from healthy donors and cancer patients. Data came from immunoSEQ multiplex PCR; TCRdb stores just in-frame clones and leaves some out. The sample yields around 200,000 clones, roughly 91% seen once. This clonotype was obtained from a man younger than 35 in good health. Sequencing used blood.

CDR3 bases: TGTGCCAGCAGCTTAATAGCGAACACTGAAGCTTTCTTT. Amino acids: CASSLIANTEAFF. The chain joins TRBV7-8 to TRBJ1-1; D remains ambiguous. CDR3 length: 13 residues. The V gene's germline CDR1 is SGHVS and CDR2 FQNEAQ. Deletions cut 2 bases from V and 1 base from J, with 5 bases between.